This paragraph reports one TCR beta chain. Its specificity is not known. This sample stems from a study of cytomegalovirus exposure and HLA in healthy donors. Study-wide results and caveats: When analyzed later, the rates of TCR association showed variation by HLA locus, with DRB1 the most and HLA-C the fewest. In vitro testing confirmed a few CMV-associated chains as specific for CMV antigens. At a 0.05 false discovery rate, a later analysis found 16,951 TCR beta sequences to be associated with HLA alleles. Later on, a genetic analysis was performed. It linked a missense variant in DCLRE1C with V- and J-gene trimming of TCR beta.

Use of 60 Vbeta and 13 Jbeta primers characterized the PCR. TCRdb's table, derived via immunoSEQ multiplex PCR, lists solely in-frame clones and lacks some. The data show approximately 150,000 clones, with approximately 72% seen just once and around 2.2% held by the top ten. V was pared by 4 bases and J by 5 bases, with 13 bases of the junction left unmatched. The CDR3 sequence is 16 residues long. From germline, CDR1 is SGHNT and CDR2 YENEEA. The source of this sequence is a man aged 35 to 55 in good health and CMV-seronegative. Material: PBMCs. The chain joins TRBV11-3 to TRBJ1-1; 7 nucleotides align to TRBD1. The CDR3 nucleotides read TGTGCCAGCAGCTCCTTCCTTAGACAGGGATGGACTGAAGCTTTCTTT. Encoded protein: CASSSFLRQGWTEAFF.